This T cell receptor (beta chain) was recorded in a study of brain T cells in children with intractable seizures. The CDR3 is 15 amino acids. Trimming stripped 6 bases from V and 0 bases from J, with 12 bases between. CDR1 and CDR2 (germline): MDHEN, SYDVKM. The assay was immunoSEQ multiplex PCR, and TCRdb's table has in-frame clones only and misses some. The sample has tens of thousands of clones, under 95% seen once; the top ten hold under 2%. Patients received at least one anti-epileptic drug before surgery. About this clone: Its target is not known.

Findings and limits, study-wide: Only CDR3 sequence similarity suggested viral specificity, without known HCMV serostatus.

This clonotype was obtained from a boy younger than two with tuberous sclerosis and intractable seizures. The genes are TRBV28 and TRBJ1-3; TRBD1 might be the D (6 bases). Here the sequenced sample was peripheral blood, taken at surgery. The chain's CDR3 is CASSLDRLSGNTIYF. The DNA for the CDR3 is TGTGCCAGCAGCCTAGACAGGCTCTCTGGAAACACCATATATTTT.